The 23 T cell receptor beta chains reported below all come from one sample, sequenced in a study of radiation and T cells in renal cell carcinoma. Measured with immunoSEQ multiplex PCR; TCRdb has only the in-frame clones, and not every one. The sample lists 150,000 or so clones, around 90% occurring once. Time point of the sample: blood 4 weeks post-SBRT, at nephrectomy. This sample's treatment: 15 Gy SBRT to primary tumor, nephrectomy 4 weeks later. This material consisted of blood, taken from a patient whose treatment included radiotherapy and nephrectomy. All receptors come from a woman in her 50s with renal cell carcinoma.

Notes on this clone: The same CDR3 is also encoded by other DNA sequences in this sample. This CDR3 reads CASSPTSGGPTDTQYF. Here the CDR3 DNA reads TGTGCCAGCTCACCGACTAGCGGGGGTCCCACAGATACGCAGTATTTT. This chain joins TRBV18 and TRBJ2-3, with TRBD2 matching 12 bases. Germline V lookup: CDR1 KGHSH, CDR2 LQKENI. This CDR3 spans 16 amino acids. Trimming at V came to 3 bases and at J to 2 bases, leaving 3 bases not matched to a gene. Full variable domain (outside the CDR3, taken from reference TRBV18 and TRBJ2-3): NAGVMQNPRHLVRRRGQEARLRCSPMKGHSHVYWYRQLPEEGLKFMVYLQKENIIDESGMPKERFSAEFPKEGPSILRIQQVVRGDSAAYFCASSPTSGGPTDTQYFGPGTRLTVL.

This sequence joins TRBV9 and TRBJ1-2; 7 bases are a match to TRBD1. With 2 bases clipped from V and 8 bases from J, the junction kept 15 bases outside the gene matches. Looked up from germline, CDR1 is SGDLS and CDR2 is YYNGEE. The CDR3 has 16 amino acids. In nucleotides, the CDR3 is TGTGCCAGCAGCGTCTCGCCGGGGACAGCAATTAAGGGCTACACCTTC. Translating gives CASSVSPGTAIKGYTF. The full variable domain, completed using reference TRBV9 and TRBJ1-2, is DSGVTQTPKHLITATGQRVTLRCSPRSGDLSVYWYQQSLDQGLQFLIQYYNGEERAKGNILERFSAQQFPDLHSELNLSSLELGDSALYFCASSVSPGTAIKGYTFGSGTRLTVV.

The chain recombines TRBV18 with TRBJ1-6, with 9 positions matching TRBD1. Germline V gene lookup returns CDR1 KGHSH and CDR2 LQKENI. The CDR3 extends over 16 amino acids. Trimming removed 4 bases from V and 8 bases from J; junction bases left unmatched: 9. The CDR3 here is CASSQEGQGNDSPLHF. The CDR3 DNA is TGTGCCAGCTCACAGGAGGGACAGGGTAACGATTCACCCCTCCACTTT.

The V and J genes are TRBV10-2 and TRBJ1-2; D is ambiguous. CDR3 length equals 11 residues. The germline gives CDR1 WSHSY, CDR2 SAAADI. Trimming stripped 2 bases from V and 6 bases from J, with 4 bases between. The CDR3 spells CASSEGNGYTF. The CDR3 DNA sequence: TGCGCCAGCAGTGAGGGAAATGGCTACACCTTC.

The CDR3 is CASSLDSRTSGTDTQYF. CDR3 bases: TGTGCCAGCAGCTTAGACTCTAGGACTAGCGGCACAGATACGCAGTATTTT. The chain combines TRBV7-2 with TRBJ2-3; the match to TRBD2 covers 9 bases. The V gene's germline CDR1 is SGHTA and CDR2 FQGNSA. The CDR3 totals 17 residues. Trimming took 1 base from V and 1 from J; bases not matched to a gene: 6.

The rearrangement joins TRBV4-3 to TRBJ1-2, with 12 bases identical to TRBD1. CDR3 length equals 16 residues. V trimming: 1 base; J trimming: 4 bases; junction bases outside the gene matches: 4. CDR1 is LGHNA and CDR2 is YSLEER in the germline V gene. The CDR3: CASSQVLGQGAYGYTF. CDR3 in DNA: TGCGCCAGCAGCCAAGTTTTGGGACAGGGGGCCTATGGCTACACCTTC.

The gene calls are TRBV4-1 and TRBJ2-2; tentative D call: TRBD1 (5 bases). The germline V and J ends were trimmed by 4 bases and 3 bases, with 12 bases remaining between them. This CDR3 contains 15 residues. Germline CDR1 reads MGHRA; CDR2 reads YSYEKL. The CDR3: CASSPERGHTGELFF. The CDR3 DNA reads as TGCGCCAGCAGCCCTGAAAGGGGCCACACCGGGGAGCTGTTTTTT.

The chain carries TRBV14 and TRBJ2-7, with a possible D match to TRBD2 (6 bases). The germline V and J ends were trimmed by 1 base and 0 bases, with 10 bases remaining between them. Germline V gene sequence: CDR1 SGHDN, CDR2 FVKESK. This CDR3 comprises 15 residues. CDR3 residues: CASSQGVDYSYEQYF. CDR3 coding DNA: TGTGCCAGCAGCCAAGGGGTGGACTACTCCTACGAGCAGTACTTC.

This chain links TRBV29-1 with TRBJ2-7; 10 positions match TRBD2. The trim removed 3 bases at V and 1 base at J, leaving 3 bases unmatched. The CDR3 is made up of 14 amino acids. Germline CDR1 and CDR2: SQVTM and ANQGSEA. The CDR3 nucleotides read TGCAGCGTTGAGACTAGCGGGCGATCCTACGAGCAGTACTTC. Translating gives CSVETSGRSYEQYF.

V is TRBV7-9 and J is TRBJ1-4; D is perhaps TRBD1 (5 bases). The CDR3 sequence is 13 residues long. The germline V gene has CDR1 SEHNR and CDR2 FQNEAQ (reference sequence). The V and J ends lost 11 bases and 4 bases respectively, with 14 bases between them. This chain's CDR3 is CACQGRNNEKLFF. The CDR3 DNA reads as TGTGCCTGTCAGGGACGGAATAATGAAAAACTGTTTTTT. The full variable domain, in which reference TRBV7-9 and TRBJ1-4 provide the parts outside the CDR3, is DTGVSQNPRHKITKRGQNVTFRCDPISEHNRLYWYRQTLGQGPEFLTYFQNEAQLEKSRLLSDRFSAERPKGSFSTLEIQRTEQGDSAMYLCACQGRNNEKLFFGSGTQLSVL.

The rearrangement joins TRBV21-1 to TRBJ2-7; TRBD1 is the table's D call, not checked against the DNA. TRBV21-1 represents a pseudogene. The length of the CDR3 is 16 residues. The CDR3 DNA follows: TGTGCCAGCAGCAAAGCTGTCGGGACAGGGTACTACGAGCAGTACTTC. It encodes CASSKAVGTGYYEQYF.

V gene TRBV9 combines with J gene TRBJ1-1, with 8 bases fitting TRBD1. Germline lookup yields CDR1 SGDLS and CDR2 YYNGEE. J gave up 1 base and V 6 bases, and 8 bases lay outside the gene matches. The length of the CDR3 is 15 residues. CDR3 in amino acids: CASTPTDRANTEAFF. The CDR3 DNA sequence: TGTGCCAGCACCCCAACGGACAGGGCGAACACTGAAGCTTTCTTT.

This rearrangement joins TRBV7-9 to TRBJ2-3; no reliable D call. From germline, CDR1 is SEHNR and CDR2 FQNEAQ (reference sequence). The V and J ends lost 4 bases and 9 bases respectively, with 14 bases between them. The CDR3 has 13 amino acids. CDR3 coding DNA: TGTGCCAGCAGCTCTTACCCGGAACGCACGCAGTATTTT. Encoded protein: CASSSYPERTQYF.

V gene TRBV4-3 combines with J gene TRBJ2-5; D is unclear. The germline V gene encodes CDR1 LGHNA and CDR2 YSLEER. V lost 7 bases, J lost 5 bases, and 14 bases lay in between. The length of the CDR3 is 13 residues. The CDR3 DNA reads as TGCGCCAGCACTACAAGATCCGGTGAGACCCAGTACTTC. This encodes CASTTRSGETQYF.

This clone was seen only once. The gene calls are TRBV13 and TRBJ1-4; 9 nucleotides line up with TRBD1. Germline V gives CDR1 PRHDT, CDR2 FYEKMQ (reference sequence). CDR3 size: 17 residues. V shed 6 bases and J 3 bases; nucleotides not matched to a gene: 11. The CDR3 is CASSRPHRGLANEKLFF. Here the CDR3 DNA reads TGTGCCAGCAGTAGACCTCACAGGGGGCTAGCTAATGAAAAACTGTTTTTT.

V usage is TRBV9 and J usage is TRBJ2-1, with D unclear. This CDR3 contains 17 residues. The germline CDR1 and CDR2 sequences are SGDLS and YYNGEE. The ends were cut back, 0 bases at V and 0 bases at J, with 13 bases in the middle. The CDR3 region is CASSVDTTRSSYNEQFF. CDR3 DNA sequence: TGTGCCAGCAGCGTAGATACGACTCGGAGCTCCTACAATGAGCAGTTCTTC.

This clone was detected once. The CDR3 DNA reads as TGTGCCAGCTCACTGGAGGGGCCCTTTGAAAAACTGTTTTTT. Its protein product is CASSLEGPFEKLFF. This chain uses TRBV18 with TRBJ1-4; D perhaps matches TRBD1 (5 bases). V was trimmed by 4 bases and J by 7 bases, leaving 13 bases between them. Germline V gene lookup returns CDR1 KGHSH and CDR2 LQKENI. The CDR3 length is 14 residues.

The gene calls are TRBV28 and TRBJ1-2, with 9 bases fitting TRBD1. The CDR3 has 15 residues. The V segment lost 0 bases and the J segment 1 base; nucleotides outside the gene matches: 0. Germline CDR1 and CDR2: MDHEN and SYDVKM. DNA of the CDR3: TGTGCCAGCAGTTTATGGGGACAGGGTAACTATGGCTACACCTTC. Translation: CASSLWGQGNYGYTF.

In DNA, the CDR3 is TGTGCCAGCAGATGGGGGACTAGCGGGTTCAATGAGCAGTTCTTC. Translated, it gives CASRWGTSGFNEQFF. V gene TRBV13 combines with J gene TRBJ2-1, with TRBD2 matching over 12 bases. The CDR3 loop spans 15 amino acids. The germline gives CDR1 PRHDT, CDR2 FYEKMQ (reference sequence). J gave up 6 bases and V 6 bases, and 6 bases lay outside the gene matches.

CDR3 coding DNA: TGTGCCAGCAGCGCCGCTAGGACGGGTGGGACTGAAGCTTTCTTT. It encodes CASSAARTGGTEAFF. J is TRBJ1-1 and V is TRBV9; D is unresolved. V gave up 3 bases and J gave up 5 bases, with 17 bases separating them. The germline CDR1 and CDR2 sequences are SGDLS and YYNGEE. There are 15 residues in the CDR3.

The chain employs TRBV7-2 and TRBJ2-5, with TRBD2 matching 9 bases. In germline, CDR1 is SGHTA, CDR2 FQGNSA. The CDR3 extends over 18 amino acids. V gave up 7 bases and J gave up 5 bases; unmatched junction bases: 20. CDR3 sequence: CASIQGSGTSLIVETQYF. In nucleotides, the CDR3 is TGTGCCAGCATCCAGGGGTCCGGGACTAGCTTAATCGTGGAGACCCAGTACTTC.

The chain joins TRBV5-1 to TRBJ1-1, with D perhaps TRBD1 (5 bases). The CDR3 length is 15 residues. V was clipped by 2 bases and J by 0 bases, with 11 bases between them. Germline CDR1 SGHRS, CDR2 YFSETQ. CDR3 nucleotide sequence: TGCGCCAGCAGCTTAAGAAACAGGATGAACACTGAAGCTTTCTTT. Residues: CASSLRNRMNTEAFF.

The chain links TRBV30 to TRBJ1-5; D is unclear. The V end lost 2 bases, the J end lost 0 bases, and 8 bases lay between the germline ends. Germline CDR1 GTSNPN, CDR2 SVGIG (reference sequence). This CDR3 region has 14 residues. CDR3 in amino acids: CAWSLAHSNQPQHF. CDR3 nucleotide sequence: TGTGCCTGGAGTTTGGCCCATAGCAATCAGCCCCAGCATTTT. Together with reference TRBV30 and TRBJ1-5, the CDR3 gives the full variable domain: SQTIHQWPATLVQPVGSPLSLECTVEGTSNPNLYWYRQAAGRGLQLLFYSVGIGQISSEVPQNLSASRPQDRQFILSSKKLLLSDSGFYLCAWSLAHSNQPQHFGDGTRLSIL.